The entry that follows covers one TCR beta chain sequence. The antigen is undetermined. The data derive from a study of T cell responses to AZD1222 COVID-19 vaccine. Notes on the study in general: At study baseline, merely five or six AZD1222 recipients were seropositive. Dominant CD4 TCR responses targeted spike regions 160-218 and 743-854. Donor demographics were predominantly white British with a female majority; clonal diversity may be underestimated. Repertoire sampling was restricted to post-peak T cell response timepoints.

Method: immunoSEQ multiplex PCR; TCRdb's copy keeps in-frame clones and lacks some. The sample comprises about 220,000 clones, 85% to 95% of which are singletons, and 1% rests with the top ten. This CDR3 spans 14 amino acids. V was trimmed by 7 bases and J by 0 bases, leaving 10 bases between them. The germline V gene has CDR1 SGHTA and CDR2 FQGNSA. Material: peripheral blood, obtained on day 0 of MenACWY control vaccination. The chain joins TRBV7-2 to TRBJ1-3, with TRBD1 as a possible D gene (5 bases). This TCR came from an adult in good health. Here the CDR3 reads CASTGLLSGNTIYF. The CDR3 DNA reads TGTGCCAGCACGGGGCTTCTCTCTGGAAACACCATATATTTT.